The entry below gives a single TCR beta chain sequence along with its context. Its specificity is unknown. This sample was taken from a study of shared clonotypes between healthy human individuals. Across the whole study: Every donor yielded three CD4 naive, three CD4 memory, two CD8 naive and one CD8 memory plate. Whole-study results and caveats: Naive subsets, compared against memory subsets, generally had larger estimated richness values.

V gave up 5 bases and J gave up 6 bases, with 18 bases separating them. There are 14 residues in the CDR3. Germline CDR1 SGHNT, CDR2 YYREEE (reference sequence). Original data processing: Quality scores were absent from the junction-only immunoSEQ sequences, so filtering differed. Only in-frame clones appear in the TCRdb table, and some are missing; sequencing was by immunoSEQ multiplex PCR. V and J calls plus clone size are reproduced from that table; the DNA served to infer D and trimming. The table has 1 million to 1.2 million clones, about 80% seen once; the top ten hold almost 0.9%. This chain connects TRBV5-4 to TRBJ2-7, with a weak D call TRBD2 (7 bases). The sample taken for sequencing was memory CD4+ T cells from PBMCs. Sample subset: CD45RA-negative fraction. This receptor was identified in a man aged 18 to 30 in good health. Some clones in this sample may be carry-over from other donors' samples. This CDR3 reads CASRPTGEGVEQYF. DNA for the CDR3: TGTGCCAGCAGACCTACGGGGGAGGGGGTCGAGCAGTACTTC. Supplemented by reference TRBV5-4 and TRBJ2-7, the full variable domain reads ETGVTQSPTHLIKTRGQQVTLRCSSQSGHNTVSWYQQALGQGPQFIFQYYREEENGRGNFPPRFSGLQFPNYSSELNVNALELDDSALYLCASRPTGEGVEQYFGPGTRLTVT.